This TCR beta chain derives from a study of beta chain features in type 1 diabetes. In the study overall: The samples had around 98 million sorted cells examined in all. The study's findings and limits: Compared with healthy donors, patients appeared to share more similar naive, central memory and regulatory TCRB repertoires. Shortening of TCRB CDR3s, moderate but significant, appeared in all four CD4+ subsets of Type 1 diabetes patients.

Sorting that relied on CD45RO/CCR7/CD25/CD127/CD95/CD27 yielded CD4+ naive, central memory, regulatory and stem cell-like memory cells. Once sorted, every population was more than 95% pure. As for this clone: Its antigen is still unknown.

Expressed TCRB transcripts were sequenced, since all the RNA that had been isolated was reverse transcribed. Profiling relied on immunoSEQ multiplex PCR, and the TCRdb table lists in-frame clones only, not all of them. The data hold some 350,000 clones, with roughly 12% observed a single time. The ends lost 2 bases at V and 4 bases at J; junction bases unmatched: 6. The germline V gene encodes CDR1 GTSNPN and CDR2 SVGIG (reference sequence). CDR3 length: 16 amino acids. Specimen: naive CD4+ T cells from blood. The receptor's source is a woman aged 18-29 years with type 1 diabetes. The V and J genes are TRBV30 and TRBJ2-3, with TRBD2 matching 13 bases. The CDR3 loop reads CAWSYGGTSGADTQYF. The DNA of the CDR3 is TGTGCCTGGAGTTATGGCGGGACTAGCGGGGCAGATACGCAGTATTTT.